This T cell receptor beta chain emerged from a study of beta chain features in type 1 diabetes. By way of CD45RO/CCR7/CD25/CD127/CD95/CD27, the CD4+ regulatory, stem cell-like memory, central memory and naive cells were sorted. Every isolated RNA sample was fully reverse transcribed, so sequencing captured expressed TCRB transcripts. The data were produced by immunoSEQ multiplex PCR, yet TCRdb's version contains in-frame clones alone and is incomplete. This sample has some 70,000 clones, with 49% found just once. About this clone: Its target is unknown.

Study-wide points: Moderately but significantly shorter TCRB CDR3s were found in Type 1 diabetes patients in all four CD4+ subsets.

The V and J ends lost 7 bases and 4 bases, in that order; junction bases with no gene match: 7. This CDR3 has 15 residues. From germline, CDR1 is SNHLY and CDR2 FYNNEI. The V and J genes are TRBV2 and TRBJ2-1, with 10 bases fitting TRBD2. This receptor was taken from a man aged 25-40 years with type 1 diabetes. Sequencing was done on a sample of central memory CD4+ T cells from blood. DNA for the CDR3: TGTGCCAGCACCGAATTAGCGGGGGGATACAATGAGCAGTTCTTC. Residues: CASTELAGGYNEQFF. Drawing the rest from reference TRBV2 and TRBJ2-1, the complete variable domain is EPEVTQTPSHQVTQMGQEVILRCVPISNHLYFYWYRQILGQKVEFLVSFYNNEISEKSEIFDDQFSVERPDGSNFTLKIRSTKLEDSAMYFCASTELAGGYNEQFFGPGTRLTVL.